The 17 T cell receptor beta chains in this list originate from one sample, sequenced in a study of T cells in localized non-small cell lung cancer. The assay was immunoSEQ multiplex PCR, and TCRdb's table has in-frame clones only and misses some. Here the sample spans 1,500 to 2,000 clones, around 21% being singletons. The source was normal lung tissue next to the tumor, collected before any cancer treatment. The source of these receptors is a woman between 40 and 69 years old with stage I lung adenocarcinoma.

The chain uses TRBV19 and TRBJ1-2; D not certain. CDR1 and CDR2 (germline): LNHDA, SQIVND (reference sequence). V dropped 6 bases and J dropped 3 bases, with 14 bases sitting between them. The CDR3 has 14 residues. The CDR3 spells CASSPYAGDYGYTF. The DNA of the CDR3 is TGTGCCAGTAGCCCTTACGCCGGCGACTATGGCTACACCTTC.

The chain recombines TRBV5-1 with TRBJ2-6, with D perhaps TRBD1 (6 bases). The CDR3 contains 17 residues. Germline CDR1 and CDR2: SGHRS and YFSETQ. The V gene lost 6 bases and the J gene lost 0 bases, with 16 bases spanning the gap. The CDR3 DNA sequence: TGCGCCAGCAATGCCCTGGGACAAAACTCTGGGGCCAACGTCCTGACTTTC. It translates to CASNALGQNSGANVLTF.

CDR3 DNA: TGTGCCAGCAAGGACCCAGGAATGATTAGATTGGATTCACCCCTCCACTTT. Protein sequence: CASKDPGMIRLDSPLHF. This chain uses TRBV6-8 with TRBJ1-6; D is unresolved. The CDR3 contains 17 residues. Germline V gives CDR1 MNHGY, CDR2 SAAAGT. V lost 7 bases and J 8 bases, leaving 24 bases between the germline ends.

V usage is TRBV6-8 and J usage is TRBJ1-6; TRBD1 matches 7 bases. CDR3 length equals 17 residues. Germline loops: CDR1 MNHGY, CDR2 SAAAGT. V was pared by 6 bases and J by 10 bases, with 18 bases of the junction left unmatched. CDR3: CASSRTGGFWNRSPLHF. CDR3 nucleotides: TGTGCCAGCAGCCGGACAGGCGGGTTTTGGAATCGGTCACCCCTCCACTTT.

The rearrangement joins TRBV18 to TRBJ1-5; a weak D match, TRBD1 (6 bases). The CDR3 runs 16 residues. Germline V gene lookup returns CDR1 KGHSH and CDR2 LQKENI. The V and J ends lost 2 bases and 4 bases respectively, with 15 bases between them. This chain's CDR3 is CASSPNMGRGNQPQHF. CDR3 nucleotide sequence: TGTGCCAGCTCACCAAATATGGGCAGGGGTAATCAGCCCCAGCATTTT.

This clone was counted only a few times. The genes are TRBV5-1 and TRBJ2-2, with TRBD2 matching over 9 bases. This CDR3 region has 15 residues. Germline V gene lookup returns CDR1 SGHRS and CDR2 YFSETQ. J gave up 2 bases and V 4 bases, and 3 bases lay outside the gene matches. The CDR3 bases are TGCGCCAGCAGCCTTAGCGGGGGTAACACCGGGGAGCTGTTTTTT. It codes for CASSLSGGNTGELFF.

V is TRBV29-1 and J is TRBJ2-7, with D tentatively TRBD1 (7 bases). The germline gives CDR1 SQVTM, CDR2 ANQGSEA. V lost 7 bases and J 3 bases, leaving 19 bases between the germline ends. There are 14 residues in the CDR3. DNA of the CDR3: TGCAGCGCAGCAGGGGGGTTTGCAGGCTACGAGCAGTACTTC. Translated: CSAAGGFAGYEQYF.

The table lists this clone with a few counts. The junction differs from germline at one of its ends, possibly a read error. V gene TRBV18 combines with J gene TRBJ1-1; TRBD1 might be the D (5 bases). The CDR3 is 16 amino acids. Germline assignment: CDR1 KGHSH and CDR2 LQKENI. This chain's CDR3 is CASSPRDPGRGTEAFF. Written as DNA, the CDR3 is TGTGCCAGCTCTCCACGGGACCCGGGGCGTGGAACTGAAGCTTTCTTT.

This clone has only one observation. V usage is TRBV19 and J usage is TRBJ1-2; D uncertain. Trimming stripped 0 bases from V and 8 bases from J, with 16 bases between. The CDR3 is 15 residues long. Germline-derived CDR1 and CDR2 are LNHDA and SQIVND (reference sequence). The CDR3 is CASSIDSGHFGGYTF. The CDR3, as DNA: TGTGCCAGTAGTATAGACTCAGGCCACTTCGGGGGCTACACCTTC.

The rearrangement links TRBV19 to TRBJ2-1, with 7 bases identical to TRBD2. This CDR3 is 14 amino acids long. Germline V gene lookup returns CDR1 LNHDA and CDR2 SQIVND (reference sequence). V shed 0 bases, J shed 9 bases, and the junction held 5 bases outside the gene matches. The CDR3 bases are TGTGCCAGTAGTATAGATCGCGGGACTACTGAGCAGTTCTTC. Its protein is CASSIDRGTTEQFF.

This clone is categorized as large (0.1 to 1%). An end of the junction does not agree with germline; a read error may underlie this. V usage is TRBV19 and J usage is TRBJ1-1; D remains unclear. CDR3 length: 13 amino acids. Germline-derived CDR1 and CDR2 are LNHDA and SQIVND (reference sequence). As DNA, the CDR3 is TGTGCCAGTAGTATGTATGGTGGGCCTGAGGCTTTCTTT. Its protein is CASSMYGGPEAFF. Together with reference TRBV19 and TRBJ1-1, the CDR3 gives the full variable domain: DGGITQSPKYLFRKEGQNVTLSCEQNLNHDAMYWYRQDPGQGLRLIYYSQIVNDFQKGDIAEGYSVSREKKESFPLTVTSAQKNPTAFYLCASSMYGGPEAFFGQGTRLTVV.

The J gene is TRBJ2-7, the V gene TRBV30; 11 bases are shared with TRBD1. The germline V gene encodes CDR1 GTSNPN and CDR2 SVGIG (reference sequence). This CDR3 region has 15 residues. V shed 0 bases and J 4 bases; nucleotides not matched to a gene: 5. The CDR3 sequence: CAWSVKDRGLYEQYF. The CDR3 DNA follows: TGTGCCTGGAGTGTGAAGGACAGGGGGCTTTACGAGCAGTACTTC.

The table lists this clone with a few counts. The chain couples TRBV6-8 to TRBJ1-6; 7 bases match TRBD1. The J segment lost 14 bases and the V segment lost 7 bases, leaving 17 bases of the junction unmatched. Looked up from germline, CDR1 is MNHGY and CDR2 is SAAAGT. The CDR3 covers 15 residues. CDR3 DNA sequence: TGTGCCAGCATTCCGCGGACAGGTGCCTTTGGCACCCTCCACTTT. This translates into CASIPRTGAFGTLHF.

The chain links TRBV6-8 to TRBJ1-2; 7 bases line up with TRBD1. V was clipped by 3 bases and J by 2 bases; unmatched bases: 9. The CDR3 is 16 amino acids. Per germline, CDR1 MNHGY and CDR2 SAAAGT. The CDR3 reads CASSYGWDSVNYGYTF. DNA of the CDR3: TGTGCCAGCAGTTATGGTTGGGACAGCGTGAACTATGGCTACACCTTC.

The V and J genes are TRBV29-1 and TRBJ2-3; possibly TRBD2 for D (5 bases). V shed 6 bases and J shed 2 bases, with 15 bases lying between them. The CDR3 loop spans 14 amino acids. The germline gives CDR1 SQVTM, CDR2 ANQGSEA. The chain's CDR3 is CSVEGVAYTDTQYF. For the CDR3, the DNA is TGCAGCGTCGAGGGAGTAGCTTACACAGATACGCAGTATTTT.

The chain has TRBV10-2 and TRBJ1-4, with D uncertain. This CDR3 has 13 residues. Germline V gene data show CDR1 as WSHSY and CDR2 as SAAADI. V lost 0 bases, J lost 11 bases, and 10 bases lay in between. The CDR3, as DNA: TGCGCCAGCAGTGAGTCGCTGGCCGTGAAACTGTTTTTT. It specifies CASSESLAVKLFF.

This chain joins TRBV10-2 and TRBJ2-3; TRBD1 agrees at 7 bases. Per germline, CDR1 WSHSY and CDR2 SAAADI. The CDR3 runs 15 residues. J gave up 2 bases and V 5 bases, and 7 bases lay outside the gene matches. The CDR3 sequence is CASSSTGVTTDTQYF. The CDR3 bases are TGCGCCAGCAGTTCCACAGGGGTTACCACAGATACGCAGTATTTT.